The 22 T cell receptor beta chains below come from one sample, sequenced in a study of blood T cells in healthy people across ages. The second PCR ran roughly 7 to 12 cycles with a sample-barcoded 5' primer and J-beta primers. TCRdb itself ran the 5' RACE reads through MiXCR, one entry per CDR3 protein. The table has roughly 930,000 distinct CDR3 sequences, about 44% seen once. Sequencing was performed on blood. The source of these receptors is a man aged 25 to 45 in good health.

The chain couples TRBV27 to TRBJ2-4; TRBD1 aligns across 7 bases. V dropped 6 bases and J dropped 6; count of bases not matched to a gene: 5. The CDR3 length is 13 residues. Germline assignment: CDR1 MNHEY and CDR2 SMNVEV (reference sequence). CDR3 sequence (DNA): TGTGCCAGCAGGCTGACAGGGCGAAACATTCAGTACTTC. Protein sequence: CASRLTGRNIQYF.

The chain carries TRBV28 and TRBJ1-2, with TRBD1 identical over 10 bases. Looked up from germline, CDR1 is MDHEN and CDR2 is SYDVKM. V dropped 3 bases and J dropped 2; count of bases not matched to a gene: 6. CDR3 length: 16 residues. The CDR3, as DNA: TGTGCCAGCAGTTTTCCACCGGGACAGGGGAACTATGGCTACACCTTC. Protein sequence: CASSFPPGQGNYGYTF.

The chain carries TRBV24-1 and TRBJ2-1; D not resolved. Germline V gene sequence: CDR1 KGHDR, CDR2 SFDVKD. Trimming removed 4 bases at V and 5 bases at J, with 14 bases between. The CDR3 extends over 15 amino acids. The CDR3 region has the DNA TGTGCCACCAGTGACCCGGCCAGAACCGACAATGAGCAGTTCTTC. It encodes CATSDPARTDNEQFF.

V gene TRBV11-1 combines with J gene TRBJ2-1, with D possibly matching TRBD2 (6 bases). V was trimmed by 2 bases and J by 4 bases, leaving 18 bases between them. Germline loops: CDR1 SGHAT, CDR2 FQDESV (reference sequence). The CDR3 loop spans 17 amino acids. Here the CDR3 reads CASSLTVASAKYNEQFF. The CDR3 DNA sequence: TGTGCCAGCAGCTTAACGGTGGCTAGCGCCAAATACAATGAGCAGTTCTTC.

This clonotype was counted between two and nine times. The chain combines TRBV11-2 with TRBJ2-3; D is possibly TRBD1 (7 bases). This CDR3 is built from 15 residues. The ends were cut back, 0 bases at V and 2 bases at J, with 9 bases in the middle. Per germline, CDR1 SGHAT and CDR2 FQNNGV. CDR3 sequence (DNA): TGTGCCAGCAGCTTAGACAGGGGGGCCACAGATACGCAGTATTTT. Its protein product is CASSLDRGATDTQYF. The full variable domain, with the rest looked up from reference TRBV11-2 and TRBJ2-3, is EAGVAQSPRYKIIEKRQSVAFWCNPISGHATLYWYQQILGQGPKLLIQFQNNGVVDDSQLPKDRFSAERLKGVDSTLKIQPAKLEDSAVYLCASSLDRGATDTQYFGPGTRLTVL.

This chain links TRBV2 with TRBJ2-1, with D possibly TRBD2 on 5 matching bases. Germline-derived CDR1 and CDR2 are SNHLY and FYNNEI. V was trimmed by 2 bases and J by 3 bases, leaving 8 bases between them. The CDR3 is made up of 14 amino acids. DNA for the CDR3: TGTGCCAGCAGTGAACTAGCTGTCTACAATGAGCAGTTCTTC. This gives the protein CASSELAVYNEQFF.

There are a few counts of this clonotype. The rearrangement links TRBV5-1 to TRBJ2-4; D is perhaps TRBD2 (5 bases). With the DNA end fitting TRBJ2-7 better, the J assignment may be wrong. CDR3 length: 14 amino acids. Germline V gene sequence: CDR1 SGHRS, CDR2 YFSETQ. The CDR3 coding sequence is TGCGCCAGCAGCTTTTTCGGGAACAATTACGAGCAGTACTTC. This sequence encodes CASSFFGNNYEQYF.

This chain joins TRBV20-1 and TRBJ2-1, with TRBD1 identical over 9 bases. The V gene end was trimmed by 6 bases and the J gene end by 6 bases; junction bases not matched to a gene: 6. Germline V lookup: CDR1 DFQATT, CDR2 SNEGSKA (reference sequence). The CDR3 contains 13 residues. CDR3 residues: CSAGTGNSNEQFF. CDR3 DNA sequence: TGCAGTGCCGGGACAGGGAATTCCAATGAGCAGTTCTTC.

The chain joins TRBV7-2 to TRBJ1-2; D not resolved. The CDR3 length is 15 residues. Germline V lookup: CDR1 SGHTA, CDR2 FQGNSA. The V end lost 1 base, the J end lost 4 bases, and 13 bases lay between the germline ends. The CDR3, as DNA: TGTGCCAGCAGCTTAGATAGTAGCAGATTCTATGGCTACACCTTC. This gives the protein CASSLDSSRFYGYTF.

In regard to this clonotype: An end of the junction does not agree with germline; a read error may underlie this. The J gene is TRBJ2-7, the V gene TRBV4-1; D unresolved. Germline CDR1 is MGHRA and CDR2 is YSYEKL. The CDR3 loop spans 15 amino acids. CDR3 residues: CAGSLDAESSYKQYF. CDR3 DNA sequence: TGCGCCGGCAGCCTGGACGCAGAAAGCTCCTACAAGCAGTACTTC.

This clonotype has more than one count but fewer than ten. This chain links TRBV10-3 with TRBJ1-4; 9 bases fit TRBD1. This CDR3 is built from 15 residues. CDR1 ENHRY and CDR2 SYGVKD come from the germline V gene. The V and J ends lost 4 bases and 5 bases, in that order; junction bases with no gene match: 5. The CDR3 DNA is TGTGCCATCAGTGGAGGACAGGGGCCGAATGAAAAACTGTTTTTT. It translates to CAISGGQGPNEKLFF.

The J gene is TRBJ2-7, the V gene TRBV5-1; tentatively, D is TRBD1 (6 bases). The J call may be faulty, since TRBJ2-5 better matches the DNA end. CDR1 is SGHRS and CDR2 is YFSETQ in the germline V gene. The CDR3 sequence is 15 residues long. In DNA, the CDR3 is TGCGCCGGTAGCTATATCGGACAGCCTGGGGAGACCCAGTACTTC. This codes for CAGSYIGQPGETQYF.

This clonotype was recorded once. J is TRBJ2-1 and V is TRBV4-2; TRBD2 matches 15 bases. V lost 0 bases, J lost 12 bases, and 6 bases stayed unmatched. There are 16 residues in the CDR3. From germline, CDR1 is LGHNA and CDR2 YNFKEQ. The CDR3: CASSQDGTSGGCGQFF. The CDR3, as DNA: TGTGCCAGCAGCCAAGATGGGACTAGCGGGGGGTGTGGGCAGTTCTTC.

J is TRBJ2-5 and V is TRBV6-2 or TRBV6-3; 8 bases agree with TRBD2. The J call may be faulty, since TRBJ2-7 better matches the DNA end. The CDR3 runs to 13 residues. In germline, CDR1 is MNHEY, CDR2 SVGEGT. The CDR3 loop reads CASLSGGQGEQYF. The CDR3 DNA follows: TGTGCCAGCCTCTCGGGGGGGCAAGGCGAGCAGTACTTC.

This CDR3 is CASSVSGGGEDTQYF. In nucleotides, the CDR3 is TGTGCCAGCAGCGTTTCGGGGGGAGGGGAAGATACGCAGTATTTT. This sequence joins TRBV9 and TRBJ2-3; 7 bases are a match to TRBD2. J gave up 5 bases and V 2 bases, and 8 bases lay outside the gene matches. CDR1 is SGDLS, CDR2 YYNGEE, per germline. CDR3 length: 15 residues.

This clonotype occurred a few times. DNA of the CDR3: TGCAGTGCTAGAGATAGCGTAACAGATACGCAGTATTTT. Translated: CSARDSVTDTQYF. This chain joins TRBV20-1 and TRBJ2-3; D may be TRBD2 (5 bases). This CDR3 is built from 13 residues. The germline gives CDR1 DFQATT, CDR2 SNEGSKA (reference sequence). V was trimmed by 0 bases and J by 3 bases, leaving 7 bases between them.

This clonotype occurred a few times. The gene calls are TRBV9 and TRBJ2-3; D is uncertain. V shed 0 bases and J shed 6 bases, with 14 bases lying between them. Germline V CDR1 and CDR2: SGDLS, YYNGEE. The CDR3 covers 15 residues. CDR3 in DNA: TGTGCCAGCAGCGTAGTGGGCACCGTGGCGGATACGCAGTATTTT. Amino acid sequence: CASSVVGTVADTQYF.

The table lists this clonotype with many counts. This chain joins TRBV6-1 and TRBJ2-5; 7 nucleotides line up with TRBD1. This CDR3 comprises 15 residues. Germline assignment: CDR1 MNHNS and CDR2 SASEGT. V shed 0 bases, J shed 4 bases, and the junction held 5 bases outside the gene matches. The CDR3 DNA follows: TGTGCCAGCAGTGAAGCGCAGGGGGTACGAGAGACCCAGTACTTC. The encoded protein is CASSEAQGVRETQYF.

J is TRBJ1-1 and V is TRBV2, with D possibly being TRBD1 (5 bases). This CDR3 spans 14 amino acids. Trimming removed 6 bases at V and 3 bases at J, with 14 bases between. Germline CDR1 SNHLY, CDR2 FYNNEI. CDR3 loop: CASSRQGYYTEAFF. CDR3 bases: TGTGCCAGCAGCCGCCAGGGATATTACACTGAAGCTTTCTTT.

The gene calls are TRBV6-1 and TRBJ1-6; weak D call: TRBD1 (5 bases). CDR1 and CDR2 (germline): MNHNS, SASEGT. The CDR3 is made up of 15 amino acids. V dropped 3 bases and J dropped 7 bases, with 13 bases sitting between them. The CDR3 DNA follows: TGTGCCAGCAGTGAGATCCGGGACCACAATTCACCCCTCCACTTT. Translation gives CASSEIRDHNSPLHF.

This rearrangement joins TRBV28 to TRBJ2-3; D could derive from TRBD1 or TRBD2 (7 bases each). Germline CDR1 MDHEN, CDR2 SYDVKM. V lost 5 bases and J lost 6, with 18 bases in between. The CDR3 consists of 15 residues. The CDR3 coding sequence is TGTGCCAGCAGTAGCCAGGGGGGGATCCGGGATACGCAGTATTTT. Residues: CASSSQGGIRDTQYF.

In this sample, this clonotype turned up a few times. The rearrangement joins TRBV3-1 to TRBJ1-1; D possibly corresponds to TRBD1 (6 bases). Trimming removed 6 bases at V and 1 base at J, with 12 bases between. This CDR3 has 14 residues. Germline CDR1 is LGHDT and CDR2 is YNNKEL (reference sequence). DNA for the CDR3: TGTGCCAGCAGTTGGGAACAGGGGAACACTGAAGCTTTCTTT. Its translation is CASSWEQGNTEAFF.